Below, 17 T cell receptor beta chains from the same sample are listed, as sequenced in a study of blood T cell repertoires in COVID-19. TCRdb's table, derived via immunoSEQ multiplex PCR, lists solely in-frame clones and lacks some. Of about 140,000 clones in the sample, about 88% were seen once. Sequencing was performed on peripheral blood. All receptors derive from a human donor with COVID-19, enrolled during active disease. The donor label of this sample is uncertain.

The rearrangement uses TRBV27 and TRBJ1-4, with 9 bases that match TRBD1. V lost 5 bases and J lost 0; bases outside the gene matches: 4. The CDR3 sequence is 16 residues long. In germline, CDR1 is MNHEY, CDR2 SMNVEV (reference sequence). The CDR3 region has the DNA TGTGCCAGCAGTGAGAGACAGGGGGCAACTAATGAAAAACTGTTTTTT. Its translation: CASSERQGATNEKLFF.

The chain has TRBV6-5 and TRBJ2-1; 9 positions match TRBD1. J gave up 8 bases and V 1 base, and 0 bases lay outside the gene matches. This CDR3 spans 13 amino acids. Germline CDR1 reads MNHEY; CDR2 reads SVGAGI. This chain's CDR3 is CASSYWTGDEQFF. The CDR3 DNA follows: TGTGCCAGCAGTTACTGGACAGGGGATGAGCAGTTCTTC.

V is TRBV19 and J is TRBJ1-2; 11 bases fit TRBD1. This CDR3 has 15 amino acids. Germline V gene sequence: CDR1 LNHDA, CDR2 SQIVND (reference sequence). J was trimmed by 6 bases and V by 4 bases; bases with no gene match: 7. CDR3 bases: TGTGCCAGTAGTACCCGGACAGGGGGCACAGATGGCTACACCTTC. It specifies CASSTRTGGTDGYTF.

For the CDR3, the DNA is TGTGCCAGTACAACTAGAGGGAGGGAAAAACTGTTTTTT. Translating gives CASTTRGREKLFF. This sequence joins TRBV19 and TRBJ1-4; D is unresolved. CDR1 LNHDA and CDR2 SQIVND come from the germline V gene (reference sequence). Trimming cost V 7 bases and J 8 bases, with 14 bases left between them. The CDR3 extends over 13 amino acids. The variable domain in full, with the rest retrieved from reference TRBV19 and TRBJ1-4, is DGGITQSPKYLFRKEGQNVTLSCEQNLNHDAMYWYRQDPGQGLRLIYYSQIVNDFQKGDIAEGYSVSREKKESFPLTVTSAQKNPTAFYLCASTTRGREKLFFGSGTQLSVL.

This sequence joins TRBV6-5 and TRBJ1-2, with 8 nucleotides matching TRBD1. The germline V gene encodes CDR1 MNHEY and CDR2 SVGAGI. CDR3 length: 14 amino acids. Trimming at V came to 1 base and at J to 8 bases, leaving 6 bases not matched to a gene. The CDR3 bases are TGTGCCAGCAGTTACTACCAGGGGGCTGGGGGCTACACCTTC. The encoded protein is CASSYYQGAGGYTF.

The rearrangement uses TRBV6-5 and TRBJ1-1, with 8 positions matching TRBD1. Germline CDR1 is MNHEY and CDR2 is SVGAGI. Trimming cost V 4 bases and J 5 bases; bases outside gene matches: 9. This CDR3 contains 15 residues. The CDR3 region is CASSLITGGGTEAFF. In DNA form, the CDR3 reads TGTGCCAGCAGTTTAATAACAGGGGGAGGGACTGAAGCTTTCTTT.

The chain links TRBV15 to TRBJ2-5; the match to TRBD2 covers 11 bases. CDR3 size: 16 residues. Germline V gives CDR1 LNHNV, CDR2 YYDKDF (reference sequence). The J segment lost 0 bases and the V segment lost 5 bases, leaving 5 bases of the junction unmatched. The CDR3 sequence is CATSGRLAGYQETQYF. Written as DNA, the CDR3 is TGTGCCACCAGCGGAAGACTAGCGGGGTACCAAGAGACCCAGTACTTC.

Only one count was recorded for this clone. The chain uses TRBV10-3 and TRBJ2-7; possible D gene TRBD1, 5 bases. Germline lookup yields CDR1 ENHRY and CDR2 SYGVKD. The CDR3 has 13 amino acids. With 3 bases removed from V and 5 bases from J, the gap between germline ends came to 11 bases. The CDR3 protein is CAISDPRAHEQYF. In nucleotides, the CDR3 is TGTGCCATCAGTGACCCCAGGGCCCACGAGCAGTACTTC.

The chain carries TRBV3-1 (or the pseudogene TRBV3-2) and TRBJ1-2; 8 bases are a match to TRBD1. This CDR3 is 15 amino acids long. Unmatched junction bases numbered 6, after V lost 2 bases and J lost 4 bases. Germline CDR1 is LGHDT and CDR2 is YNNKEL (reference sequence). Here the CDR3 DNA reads TGTGCCAGCAGCCAATCTACAGGGGGAGTCTATGGCTACACCTTC. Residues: CASSQSTGGVYGYTF.

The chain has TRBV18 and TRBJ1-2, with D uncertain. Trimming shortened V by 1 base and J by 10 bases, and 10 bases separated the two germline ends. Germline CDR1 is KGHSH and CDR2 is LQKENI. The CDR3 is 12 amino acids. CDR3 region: CASSPLNIIYTF. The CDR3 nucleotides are TGTGCCAGCTCACCACTAAATATAATCTACACCTTC.

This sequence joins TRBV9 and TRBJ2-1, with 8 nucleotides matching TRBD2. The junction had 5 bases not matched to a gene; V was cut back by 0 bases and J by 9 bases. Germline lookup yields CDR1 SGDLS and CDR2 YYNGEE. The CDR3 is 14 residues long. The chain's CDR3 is CASSVDGGAVEQFF. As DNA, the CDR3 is TGTGCCAGCAGCGTAGACGGGGGGGCTGTTGAGCAGTTCTTC.

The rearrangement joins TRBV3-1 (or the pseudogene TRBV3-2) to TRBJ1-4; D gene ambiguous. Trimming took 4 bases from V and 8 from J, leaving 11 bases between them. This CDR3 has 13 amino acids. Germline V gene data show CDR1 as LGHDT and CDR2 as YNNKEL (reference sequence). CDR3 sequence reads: CASSPEAGEKLFF. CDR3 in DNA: TGTGCCAGCAGCCCCGAGGCGGGGGAAAAACTGTTTTTT.

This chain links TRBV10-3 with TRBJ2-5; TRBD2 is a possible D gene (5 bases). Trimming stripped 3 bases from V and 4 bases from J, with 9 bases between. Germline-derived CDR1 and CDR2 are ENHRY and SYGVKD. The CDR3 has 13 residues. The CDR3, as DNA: TGTGCCATCAGTGACTCTAGCAGAGAGACCCAGTACTTC. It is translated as CAISDSSRETQYF.

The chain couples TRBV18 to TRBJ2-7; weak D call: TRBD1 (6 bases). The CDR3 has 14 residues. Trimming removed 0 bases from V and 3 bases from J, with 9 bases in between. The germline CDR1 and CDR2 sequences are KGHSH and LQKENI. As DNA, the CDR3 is TGTGCCAGCTCACCACCCCAGGGGAACTACGAGCAGTACTTC. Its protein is CASSPPQGNYEQYF.

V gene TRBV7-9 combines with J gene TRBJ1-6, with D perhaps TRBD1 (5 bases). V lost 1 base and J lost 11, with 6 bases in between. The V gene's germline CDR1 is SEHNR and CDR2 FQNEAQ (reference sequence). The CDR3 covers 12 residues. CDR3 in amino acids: CASSLGGAPLHF. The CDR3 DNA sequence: TGTGCCAGCAGCTTAGGGGGGGCACCCCTCCACTTT.

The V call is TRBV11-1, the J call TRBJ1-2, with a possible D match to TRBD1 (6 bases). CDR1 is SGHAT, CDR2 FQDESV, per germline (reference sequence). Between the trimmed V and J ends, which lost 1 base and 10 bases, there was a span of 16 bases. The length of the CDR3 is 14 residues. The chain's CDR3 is CASSLDLRQEPYTF. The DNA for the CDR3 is TGTGCCAGCAGCTTAGATCTACGACAGGAGCCCTACACCTTC.

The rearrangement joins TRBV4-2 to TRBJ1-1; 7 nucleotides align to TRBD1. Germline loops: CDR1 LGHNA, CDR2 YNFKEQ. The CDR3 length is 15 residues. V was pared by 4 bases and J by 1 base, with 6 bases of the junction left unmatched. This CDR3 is CASSRHTGENTEAFF. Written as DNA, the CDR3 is TGTGCCAGCAGCCGGCACACAGGGGAGAACACTGAAGCTTTCTTT.